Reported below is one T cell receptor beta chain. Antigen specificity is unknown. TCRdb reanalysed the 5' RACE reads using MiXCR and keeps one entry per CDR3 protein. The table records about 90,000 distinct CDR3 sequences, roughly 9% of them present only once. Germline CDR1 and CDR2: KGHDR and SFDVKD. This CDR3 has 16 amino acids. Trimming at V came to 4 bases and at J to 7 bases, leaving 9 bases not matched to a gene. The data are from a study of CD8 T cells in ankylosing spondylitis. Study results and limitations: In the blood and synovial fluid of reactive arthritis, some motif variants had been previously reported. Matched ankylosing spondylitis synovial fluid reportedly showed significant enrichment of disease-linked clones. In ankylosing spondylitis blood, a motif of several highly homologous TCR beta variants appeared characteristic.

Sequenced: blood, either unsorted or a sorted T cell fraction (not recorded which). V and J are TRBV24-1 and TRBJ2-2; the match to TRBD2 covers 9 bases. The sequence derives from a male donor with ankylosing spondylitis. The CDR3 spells CATSEEREANYGELFF. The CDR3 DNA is TGTGCCACCAGTGAAGAGCGGGAGGCGAATTACGGGGAGCTGTTTTTT.